One sample yielded the 31 T cell receptor beta chains listed below, sequenced in a study of beta chain features in type 1 diabetes. General observations from the study: Researchers report that Type 1 diabetes patients had moderately but significantly shorter TCRB CDR3s across all four CD4+ subsets.

What was sequenced were expressed TCRB transcripts, since all of the isolated RNA had been reverse transcribed. Profiling relied on immunoSEQ multiplex PCR, and the TCRdb table lists in-frame clones only, not all of them. The sample has around 600,000 clones, around 12% seen once. Their target antigens are unknown. Sample: naive CD4+ T cells from blood. The receptor set was obtained from a man under 40 with type 1 diabetes.

The chain carries TRBV25-1 and TRBJ2-5; D is perhaps TRBD1 (5 bases). There are 12 residues in the CDR3. Germline CDR1 MGHDK, CDR2 SYGVNS. With 4 bases removed from V and 4 bases from J, the gap between germline ends came to 7 bases. The chain's CDR3 is CASSVGAETQYF. The DNA of the CDR3 is TGTGCCAGCAGTGTAGGGGCAGAGACCCAGTACTTC.

The chain couples TRBV29-1 to TRBJ1-2; a possible D gene is TRBD1 (5 bases). Trimming shortened V by 4 bases and J by 4 bases, and 19 bases separated the two germline ends. CDR1 is SQVTM and CDR2 is ANQGSEA in the germline V gene. This CDR3 comprises 15 residues. The CDR3 DNA reads as TGCAGCGTTGCGGCGGGACGCAAGCCCCTCTATGGCTACACCTTC. Residues: CSVAAGRKPLYGYTF.

The rearrangement uses TRBV5-1 and TRBJ1-3; D is unclear. Germline CDR1 is SGHRS and CDR2 is YFSETQ. Trimming took 0 bases from V and 0 from J, leaving 10 bases between them. The CDR3 extends over 16 amino acids. CDR3 sequence reads: CASSLGVWGSGNTIYF. The CDR3 DNA reads as TGCGCCAGCAGCTTGGGGGTTTGGGGCTCTGGAAACACCATATATTTT. Looking up the rest from reference TRBV5-1 and TRBJ1-3 gives the full variable domain: KAGVTQTPRYLIKTRGQQVTLSCSPISGHRSVSWYQQTPGQGLQFLFEYFSETQRNKGNFPGRFSGRQFSNSRSEMNVSTLELGDSALYLCASSLGVWGSGNTIYFGEGSWLTVV.

The chain recombines TRBV11-2 with TRBJ2-7; 12 bases line up with TRBD1. From germline, CDR1 is SGHAT and CDR2 FQNNGV. V lost 3 bases and J lost 6; bases outside the gene matches: 9. The CDR3 contains 16 residues. CDR3 sequence: CASSLRQGQGASEQYF. The CDR3 DNA reads as TGTGCCAGCAGCTTGAGACAGGGACAGGGGGCCAGCGAGCAGTACTTC.

This clone turned up a few times. The rearrangement uses TRBV29-1 and TRBJ2-7; 9 nucleotides align to TRBD1. Trimming at V came to 7 bases and at J to 2 bases, leaving 6 bases not matched to a gene. Germline V lookup: CDR1 SQVTM, CDR2 ANQGSEA. The CDR3 spans 13 residues. The CDR3 nucleotides are TGCAGCGCACGGGACAGGGAAACCTACGAGCAGTACTTC. This translates into CSARDRETYEQYF.

The chain employs TRBV9 and TRBJ2-7; possibly TRBD2 for D (5 bases). CDR1 and CDR2 from the germline V gene are SGDLS and YYNGEE. The germline V and J ends were trimmed by 2 bases and 0 bases, with 12 bases remaining between them. The length of the CDR3 is 15 residues. CDR3 coding DNA: TGTGCCAGCAGCGTCCTATCTGAGGGCTCCTACGAGCAGTACTTC. Residues: CASSVLSEGSYEQYF.

This sequence joins TRBV7-3 and TRBJ2-7, with 11 nucleotides matching TRBD1. This CDR3 has 15 residues. Unmatched junction bases numbered 9, after V lost 5 bases and J lost 6 bases. The germline CDR1 and CDR2 sequences are SGHTA and FQGTGA. In DNA, the CDR3 is TGTGCCAGCAGCCCGGGGACAGGGGGACAAGGCGAGCAGTACTTC. It yields the protein CASSPGTGGQGEQYF.

This clone was detected only a few times. The rearrangement joins TRBV11-1 to TRBJ1-2, with 9 nucleotides matching TRBD1. J was trimmed by 5 bases and V by 5 bases; bases with no gene match: 9. This CDR3 comprises 15 residues. Germline lookup yields CDR1 SGHAT and CDR2 FQDESV (reference sequence). The CDR3 DNA is TGTGCCAGCAGCCCCGCATCGACAGGGGGATATGGCTACACCTTC. Translated, it gives CASSPASTGGYGYTF. Based on the CDR3 plus reference TRBV11-1 and TRBJ1-2, the full variable domain is EAEVAQSPRYKITEKSQAVAFWCDPISGHATLYWYRQILGQGPELLVQFQDESVVDDSQLPKDRFSAERLKGVDSTLKIQPAELGDSAMYLCASSPASTGGYGYTFGSGTRLTVV.

This chain links TRBV7-9 with TRBJ2-5; D ambiguous. V dropped 5 bases and J dropped 2 bases, with 12 bases sitting between them. The CDR3 totals 14 residues. The germline V gene has CDR1 SEHNR and CDR2 FQNEAQ (reference sequence). For the CDR3, the DNA is TGTGCCAGCAGCCGGGCCTTCTCACAAGAGACCCAGTACTTC. As protein: CASSRAFSQETQYF.

The rearrangement links TRBV6-1 to TRBJ1-2; weak D call: TRBD1 (5 bases). The V gene lost 6 bases and the J gene lost 8 bases, with 16 bases spanning the gap. Germline CDR1 is MNHNS and CDR2 is SASEGT. This CDR3 region has 13 residues. The CDR3 DNA reads TGTGCCAGCAGGTTGACAGTCAAGGAAGGCTACACCTTC. Its translation is CASRLTVKEGYTF.

V is TRBV28 and J is TRBJ2-1; D is unclear. Germline values: CDR1 MDHEN, CDR2 SYDVKM. The V and J ends lost 6 bases and 8 bases respectively, with 17 bases between them. The CDR3 sequence is 14 residues long. This CDR3 is CASRQPGNFHEQFF. CDR3 bases: TGTGCCAGCAGACAGCCAGGTAACTTCCATGAGCAGTTCTTC.

This clone was seen a handful of times. The rearrangement joins TRBV18 to TRBJ2-2, with 8 bases matching TRBD2. The ends lost 0 bases at V and 1 base at J; junction bases unmatched: 4. The CDR3 is made up of 17 amino acids. The V gene's germline CDR1 is KGHSH and CDR2 LQKENI. The CDR3 reads CASSPPGLAGNTGELFF. The CDR3 nucleotides read TGTGCCAGCTCACCACCGGGCCTAGCGGGGAACACCGGGGAGCTGTTTTTT.

This clone appeared a few times. The V gene is TRBV4-2, the J gene TRBJ2-1; tentative D call: TRBD1 (6 bases). CDR3 size: 15 residues. The germline CDR1 and CDR2 sequences are LGHNA and YNFKEQ. V lost 1 base and J 5 bases, leaving 12 bases between the germline ends. CDR3 coding DNA: TGTGCCAGCAGCCAAGGAGCAGGGGACCACAATGAGCAGTTCTTC. Translation: CASSQGAGDHNEQFF.

This clone occurred a few times. V gene TRBV7-3 combines with J gene TRBJ2-2; either TRBD1 or TRBD2 may supply D (5 bases each). Trimming removed 1 base at V and 5 bases at J, with 17 bases between. CDR1 is SGHTA, CDR2 FQGTGA, per germline. The CDR3 runs to 17 residues. This CDR3 is CASSLKDPGGGTGELFF. The DNA for the CDR3 is TGTGCCAGCAGCTTAAAGGACCCCGGTGGGGGTACCGGGGAGCTGTTTTTT.

This clone was picked up a small number of times. The chain has TRBV9 and TRBJ1-1; D may be TRBD1 (6 bases). The germline V gene encodes CDR1 SGDLS and CDR2 YYNGEE. The CDR3 has 15 amino acids. V lost 3 bases to trimming and J lost 4 bases, with 16 bases between them. CDR3 nucleotides: TGTGCCAGCAGCGCCAACACCAGGGGTTTCACTGAAGCTTTCTTT. Translation: CASSANTRGFTEAFF.

This clone was observed a handful of times. CDR3 sequence reads: CASSIGEDNEQFF. The CDR3 DNA reads TGTGCCAGTAGTATCGGTGAAGACAATGAGCAGTTCTTC. V gene TRBV19 combines with J gene TRBJ2-1; unclear D gene. Germline CDR1 LNHDA, CDR2 SQIVND (reference sequence). V was cut by 3 bases and J by 5 bases, with 8 bases left in between. The length of the CDR3 is 13 residues. Filled out from reference TRBV19 and TRBJ2-1, the complete variable domain reads DGGITQSPKYLFRKEGQNVTLSCEQNLNHDAMYWYRQDPGQGLRLIYYSQIVNDFQKGDIAEGYSVSREKKESFPLTVTSAQKNPTAFYLCASSIGEDNEQFFGPGTRLTVL.

This clone has just a few counts. This chain joins TRBV28 and TRBJ2-7; possible D gene TRBD2, 5 bases. This CDR3 has 15 residues. Trimming pared 4 bases from V and 0 bases from J, leaving 13 bases between. Germline V gene sequence: CDR1 MDHEN, CDR2 SYDVKM. DNA of the CDR3: TGTGCCAGCAGTTCACCGGGGAAAAGCTCCTACGAGCAGTACTTC. This codes for CASSSPGKSSYEQYF.

The genes are TRBV10-3 and TRBJ2-7; D possibly uses TRBD1 or TRBD2 (5 bases each). V lost 8 bases and J 1 base, leaving 15 bases between the germline ends. Germline CDR1 is ENHRY and CDR2 is SYGVKD. CDR3 length: 14 residues. In DNA form, the CDR3 reads TGTGCCATCGGTGGGACGTGGGATTCCTACGAGCAGTACTTC. Encoded protein: CAIGGTWDSYEQYF.

This chain uses TRBV13 with TRBJ2-1, with 12 positions matching TRBD1. CDR1 and CDR2 (germline): PRHDT, FYEKMQ (reference sequence). V lost 4 bases and J lost 6; bases outside the gene matches: 7. CDR3 length equals 16 residues. The CDR3 region is CASSSRPGQGANEQFF. The CDR3 coding sequence is TGTGCCAGCAGCTCGAGACCGGGACAGGGGGCCAATGAGCAGTTCTTC. Based on the CDR3 plus reference TRBV13 and TRBJ2-1, the full variable domain is AAGVIQSPRHLIKEKRETATLKCYPIPRHDTVYWYQQGPGQDPQFLISFYEKMQSDKGSIPDRFSAQQFSDYHSELNMSSLELGDSALYFCASSSRPGQGANEQFFGPGTRLTVL.

This clone showed up just a few times. This sequence joins TRBV28 and TRBJ2-5, with D perhaps being TRBD1 or TRBD2 (6 bases each). Germline CDR1 MDHEN, CDR2 SYDVKM. Trimming removed 6 bases from V and 2 bases from J, with 16 bases in between. This CDR3 is 15 amino acids long. The CDR3 here is CASSGGTPLQETQYF. CDR3 nucleotides: TGTGCCAGCAGCGGCGGGACACCCCTGCAAGAGACCCAGTACTTC.

The chain couples TRBV18 to TRBJ1-3, with TRBD1 as a possible D gene (5 bases). The CDR3 loop spans 16 amino acids. The V gene's germline CDR1 is KGHSH and CDR2 LQKENI. V was trimmed by 1 base and J by 1 base, leaving 11 bases between them. CDR3 DNA: TGTGCCAGCTCACCACGAACAGGCGGTTCTGGAAACACCATATATTTT. Amino acid sequence: CASSPRTGGSGNTIYF.

This chain connects TRBV5-1 to TRBJ1-2; weak D call: TRBD1 (5 bases). V lost 2 bases and J 8 bases, leaving 10 bases between the germline ends. The CDR3 sequence is 12 residues long. Germline CDR1 and CDR2: SGHRS and YFSETQ. The CDR3 DNA sequence: TGCGCCAGCAGCTTCCAGGGAGAAGGCTACACCTTC. It specifies CASSFQGEGYTF.

This clone was counted between two and nine times. The V call is TRBV4-2, the J call TRBJ2-5; 10 bases line up with TRBD2. CDR3 length equals 16 residues. Germline V gene sequence: CDR1 LGHNA, CDR2 YNFKEQ. Trimming at V came to 3 bases and at J to 1 base, leaving 5 bases not matched to a gene. CDR3 sequence: CASSHDSGGRQETQYF. In nucleotides, the CDR3 is TGTGCCAGCAGCCATGATAGCGGGGGGCGCCAAGAGACCCAGTACTTC.

V and J are TRBV15 and TRBJ2-7, with TRBD1 matching 9 bases. The CDR3 is 15 residues long. J lost 3 bases, V lost 2 bases, and 5 bases had no gene match. Germline loops: CDR1 LNHNV, CDR2 YYDKDF (reference sequence). The CDR3 loop is CATSRPGTGLYEQYF. The CDR3 region has the DNA TGTGCCACCAGCAGACCCGGGACAGGGCTCTACGAGCAGTACTTC.

This clone was recorded a few times. The chain carries TRBV10-3 and TRBJ2-7, with a weak D call TRBD1 (6 bases). The CDR3 extends over 14 amino acids. V lost 6 bases and J 2 bases, leaving 14 bases between the germline ends. CDR1 is ENHRY and CDR2 is SYGVKD in the germline V gene. This chain's CDR3 is CAIRGRQDPYEQYF. CDR3 nucleotides: TGTGCCATCAGGGGCCGACAGGATCCCTACGAGCAGTACTTC.

This clone has just a few counts. The rearrangement links TRBV28 to TRBJ2-5, with 8 bases that match TRBD1. The J segment lost 5 bases and the V segment lost 6 bases, leaving 5 bases of the junction unmatched. The CDR3 runs 13 residues. Germline V lookup: CDR1 MDHEN, CDR2 SYDVKM. The CDR3 is CASRGQGEETQYF. The CDR3 DNA follows: TGTGCCAGCAGAGGACAGGGCGAGGAGACCCAGTACTTC. The full variable domain, rest sourced from reference TRBV28 and TRBJ2-5, is DVKVTQSSRYLVKRTGEKVFLECVQDMDHENMFWYRQDPGLGLRLIYFSYDVKMKEKGDIPEGYSVSREKKERFSLILESASTNQTSMYLCASRGQGEETQYFGPGTRLLVL.

This clone was seen only a few times. The chain has TRBV7-3 and TRBJ2-6, with D perhaps matching TRBD1 (5 bases). The CDR3 is 15 amino acids. Trimming removed 5 bases at V and 1 base at J, with 9 bases between. From germline, CDR1 is SGHTA and CDR2 FQGTGA. CDR3: CASSLDSSGANVLTF. The CDR3 region has the DNA TGTGCCAGCAGCCTCGACAGTTCTGGGGCCAACGTCCTGACTTTC.

This clone has only a few counts. The genes are TRBV25-1 and TRBJ2-3; D gene unclear. The CDR3 has 16 amino acids. Trimming took off 9 bases at V and 2 bases at J, with 21 bases between the two ends. The germline CDR1 and CDR2 sequences are MGHDK and SYGVNS. The CDR3 spells CASFVQAGNYTDTQYF. The CDR3 DNA reads as TGTGCCAGTTTCGTTCAAGCTGGTAACTACACAGATACGCAGTATTTT.

This sequence joins TRBV18 and TRBJ1-2; no clear D gene. Per germline, CDR1 KGHSH and CDR2 LQKENI. Trimming shortened V by 2 bases and J by 5 bases, and 6 bases separated the two germline ends. This CDR3 has 12 residues. DNA for the CDR3: TGTGCCAGCTCACCATCTCCTTATGGCTACACCTTC. Its translation is CASSPSPYGYTF.

In this sample, this clone turned up a few times. V is TRBV10-3 and J is TRBJ2-3; D is tentatively TRBD1 or TRBD2 (5 bases each). Trimming pared 10 bases from V and 1 base from J, leaving 15 bases between. This CDR3 is 14 amino acids long. Germline V CDR1 and CDR2: ENHRY, SYGVKD. CDR3 region: CATLGTSRTDTQYF. As DNA, the CDR3 is TGTGCCACCCTTGGGACGTCACGCACAGATACGCAGTATTTT.

The CDR3 here is CASSSPFSTNEKLFF. The CDR3 region has the DNA TGTGCCAGCAGCTCTCCTTTCTCAACTAATGAAAAACTGTTTTTT. V and J are TRBV7-6 and TRBJ1-4; D not resolved. The germline V gene encodes CDR1 SGHVS and CDR2 FNYEAQ. The V and J ends lost 4 bases and 0 bases respectively, with 9 bases between them. The CDR3 contains 15 residues.